This T cell receptor beta chain is drawn from a study of T-cell reconstitution after alpha-beta-depleted transplantation in children. Unique molecular identifiers were used to barcode this TCRbeta library. TCRdb re-called the PCR reads through MiXCR, storing one row per CDR3 protein. The table records around 680,000 distinct CDR3 sequences, 16% of them present only once. This clonotype came up many times. This CDR3 is 16 amino acids long. With V trimmed by 7 bases and J by 2 bases, 6 bases remained unmatched. Germline V CDR1 and CDR2: SGHVS, FNYEAQ. This chain uses TRBV7-6 with TRBJ2-2; 11 bases are shared with TRBD2. The sequences come from PBMCs from the stem cell graft donor, collected from the stem cell graft. The clonotype originates from a human donor who donated a stem cell graft to a child with acute myeloid leukemia. The DNA of the CDR3 is TGTGCCAGCAACCCTAGACTAGCGGGAAACACCGGGGAGCTGTTTTTT. Protein: CASNPRLAGNTGELFF.